The T cell receptor beta chain described here comes from a study of cytomegalovirus exposure and HLA in healthy donors. Whole-study results and caveats: Reports credit the classifier with highly specific, highly sensitive diagnosis of cytomegalovirus status.

Comments on this clone: Its antigen remains unidentified.

Both 60 Vbeta primers and 13 Jbeta primers went into the PCR. Assay: immunoSEQ multiplex PCR; the TCRdb copy retains only in-frame clones and omits some. This table has 150,000 to 200,000 clones, about nine tenths appearing once. Trimming took off 2 bases at V and 7 bases at J, with 17 bases between the two ends. The germline gives CDR1 MGHDK, CDR2 SYGVNS. The CDR3 extends over 15 amino acids. The chain carries TRBV25-1 and TRBJ1-2; D may be TRBD1 (6 bases). Material: PBMCs. This clonotype was sampled from a boy aged 2 to 10 in good health and CMV-seronegative. DNA for the CDR3: TGTGCCAGCAGTGAAGGGGCCAGGGGATTGGGTGGCTACACCTTC. It specifies CASSEGARGLGGYTF.